This entry is about one T cell receptor (beta chain). Its antigen is undetermined. The sample is drawn from a study of T cell responses to AZD1222 COVID-19 vaccine. Second-dose schedules of about 4 or about 12 weeks were combined. CDR1 and CDR2 (germline): SGDLS, YYNGEE. The V end lost 4 bases, the J end lost 0 bases, and 24 bases lay between the germline ends. This CDR3 spans 19 amino acids. General study results and limits: Spike-wide coverage was observed for vaccine-associated CD4 TCRs, with dominant responses at 160-218 and 743-854. White British people made up most donors, females outnumbered males, and clonal diversity was possibly underestimated.

The assay was immunoSEQ multiplex PCR, and TCRdb's table has in-frame clones only and misses some. The sample carries 70,000 to 95,000 clones, approximately 90% recorded once. The sequences come from peripheral blood, collected 28 days after the second AZD1222 dose. This clonotype originated in an adult who received the AZD1222 COVID-19 vaccine. The chain has TRBV9 and TRBJ2-3; possible D gene TRBD2, 6 bases. DNA of the CDR3: TGTGCCAGCAGCCCCCGCGGGGACCCACCCGCTTCTAGCACAGATACGCAGTATTTT. Translation gives CASSPRGDPPASSTDTQYF.